These 27 T cell receptor beta chains were all obtained from the same sample, sequenced in a study of CD8+CD57+ T cells in acquired aplastic anemia. Genomic DNA, the template, was used for profiling of the TCR beta VDJ and CDR3. TCRdb re-derived calls from the reads in MiXCR, one entry per CDR3 protein. The repertoire holds more than 100,000 distinct CDR3 sequences, around 41% seen once, with 6.5% to 10% in the top ten. The material sequenced was sorted CD4+, CD8+, or CD8+CD57+ T cells (not recorded which) from PBMCs. The receptors derive from a human donor in good health, serving as a control.

On this clonotype: A junction end diverges from the germline sequence, so it may reflect a read error. The V call is TRBV15, the J call TRBJ2-5, with D uncertain. Germline V gene sequence: CDR1 LNHNV, CDR2 YYDKDF (reference sequence). The length of the CDR3 is 15 residues. DNA for the CDR3: TGTGCCACCAGCAGTGAAGGTAACCTCCAAGAGGCCCAGTACTTC. Amino acids: CATSSEGNLQEAQYF.

The rearrangement joins TRBV7-6 to TRBJ1-1, with TRBD1 matching over 10 bases. Germline trimming cut 4 bases from V and 5 bases from J; bases unmatched to any gene: 1. The CDR3 covers 13 residues. Germline V gives CDR1 SGHVS, CDR2 FNYEAQ. CDR3: CASSSGQGTEAFF. CDR3 nucleotide sequence: TGTGCCAGCAGCTCGGGACAGGGGACTGAAGCTTTCTTT.

V and J are TRBV2 and TRBJ1-2; 9 positions match TRBD1. CDR1 and CDR2 from the germline V gene are SNHLY and FYNNEI. The CDR3 length is 15 residues. Trimming took 5 bases from V and 4 from J; bases not matched to a gene: 8. CDR3 region: CASSPTGGESYGYTF. The CDR3 DNA sequence: TGTGCCAGCAGTCCTACAGGGGGCGAGTCCTATGGCTACACCTTC.

Of note for this clonotype: This may arise from a read error, as a much more abundant clone is one base away. V gene TRBV20-1 combines with J gene TRBJ2-1; D is unclear. V was pared by 1 base and J by 12 bases, with 16 bases between. This CDR3 region has 13 residues. CDR1 and CDR2 (germline): DFQATT, SNEGSKA (reference sequence). CDR3 coding DNA: TGCAGTGCTAGAGTCATACAGACCGATGGGCAGTTCTTC. The encoded protein is CSARVIQTDGQFF.

CDR3: CAISVAGGGERSGNTIYF. DNA for the CDR3: TGTGCCATCAGCGTAGCGGGAGGCGGGGAAAGGTCTGGAAACACCATATATTTT. The chain joins TRBV10-3 to TRBJ1-3; no clear D. The CDR3 is 18 amino acids. Germline V gene lookup returns CDR1 ENHRY and CDR2 SYGVKD. Trimming stripped 6 bases from V and 1 base from J, with 22 bases between.

As concerns this clonotype: Because the CDR3 is missing its conserved closing phenylalanine or tryptophan, this is likely a read error. The V and J genes are TRBV25-1 and TRBJ1-2; possible D gene TRBD1, 5 bases. V was trimmed by 4 bases and J by 5 bases, leaving 14 bases between them. Germline V CDR1 and CDR2: MGHDK, SYGVNS. The CDR3 has 14 amino acids. In nucleotides, the CDR3 is TGTGCCAGCAGTGTATCCACAGGATATTATGGCTACACCTAC. It translates to CASSVSTGYYGYTY.

Comments on this clonotype: A much larger clone lies a single base off, so this may be a read error. The genes are TRBV12-3 or TRBV12-4 and TRBJ1-3; TRBD1 matches at 9 bases. The CDR3 extends over 16 amino acids. In DNA, the CDR3 is TGTTCCAGCACCTGGACAGGGGTCCTCTCTGGAAACACCATATATTTT. Encoded protein: CSSTWTGVLSGNTIYF.

The chain joins TRBV5-1 to TRBJ2-2; 9 bases are shared with TRBD2. Trimming removed 2 bases from V and 2 bases from J; junction bases left unmatched: 4. The CDR3 covers 16 residues. Germline values: CDR1 SGHRS, CDR2 YFSETQ. The CDR3 DNA is TGCGCCAGCAGCTTTGCCGGGACTAGCAACACCGGGGAGCTGTTTTTT. Translated, it gives CASSFAGTSNTGELFF.

The J gene is TRBJ2-7, the V gene TRBV6-1; 11 bases agree with TRBD1. CDR1 and CDR2 (germline): MNHNS, SASEGT. The CDR3 has 12 residues. Trimming at V came to 8 bases and at J to 5 bases, leaving 2 bases not matched to a gene. CDR3 in DNA: TGTGCCAGCGGACAGGGGGCCGACGAGCAGTACTTC. Translated: CASGQGADEQYF.

The chain links TRBV2 to TRBJ1-1; D unclear. Trimming removed 10 bases from V and 1 base from J, with 10 bases in between. Looked up from germline, CDR1 is SNHLY and CDR2 is FYNNEI. This CDR3 has 12 amino acids. The CDR3 here is CATVEGNTEAFF. CDR3 in DNA: TGTGCCACCGTAGAAGGGAACACTGAAGCTTTCTTT.

The chain joins TRBV7-6 to TRBJ2-3; 13 bases map to TRBD2. Trimming took 5 bases from V and 5 from J; bases not matched to a gene: 13. The CDR3 is 18 amino acids. Germline V gives CDR1 SGHVS, CDR2 FNYEAQ. CDR3 sequence reads: CASSLELAGGPPQDTQYF. The CDR3, as DNA: TGTGCCAGCAGCCTAGAACTAGCGGGAGGGCCCCCCCAAGATACGCAGTATTTT.

As concerns this clonotype: A much larger clone lies one base from this, so it may be a read error. J is TRBJ1-1 and V is TRBV4-2; D not resolved. The ends were cut back, 2 bases at V and 4 bases at J, with 11 bases in the middle. The CDR3 contains 14 residues. Germline V gene lookup returns CDR1 LGHNA and CDR2 YNFKEQ. The DNA of the CDR3 is TGTGCCAGCAGCCAACTAACCATGAGCACTGAAGCTTTCTTT. It is translated as CASSQLTMSTEAFF.

This clonotype was seen at least ten times. CDR3 in amino acids: CSVEEAGSEKLFF. CDR3 in DNA: TGCAGCGTTGAAGAAGCCGGAAGCGAAAAACTGTTTTTT. The V and J genes are TRBV29-1 and TRBJ1-4; D uncertain. Between the trimmed V and J ends, which lost 0 bases and 8 bases, there was a span of 10 bases. The germline V gene has CDR1 SQVTM and CDR2 ANQGSEA. This CDR3 region has 13 residues. Filled out from reference TRBV29-1 and TRBJ1-4, the complete variable domain reads SAVISQKPSRDICQRGTSLTIQCQVDSQVTMMFWYRQQPGQSLTLIATANQGSEATYESGFVIDKFPISRPNLTFSTLTVSNMSPEDSSIYLCSVEEAGSEKLFFGSGTQLSVL.

This clonotype was observed at least ten times. The CDR3 loop reads CSASSGIGELFF. In DNA, the CDR3 is TGCAGTGCTAGTAGTGGGATCGGGGAGCTGTTTTTT. The V and J genes are TRBV20-1 and TRBJ2-2; no definite D call. The V gene lost 3 bases and the J gene lost 7 bases, with 9 bases spanning the gap. The CDR3 is made up of 12 amino acids. CDR1 DFQATT and CDR2 SNEGSKA come from the germline V gene (reference sequence).

This clonotype has ten or more counts. This sequence joins TRBV2 and TRBJ1-2; D is ambiguous. V lost 4 bases and J 7 bases, leaving 13 bases between the germline ends. The CDR3 spans 13 residues. CDR1 and CDR2 from the germline V gene are SNHLY and FYNNEI. CDR3 in DNA: TGTGCCAGCAGTGGCGACCCTGTTACTGGCTACACCTTC. Protein sequence: CASSGDPVTGYTF.

This clonotype was counted ten times or more. The rearrangement joins TRBV20-1 to TRBJ2-2, with no clear D. CDR1 and CDR2 (germline): DFQATT, SNEGSKA (reference sequence). With 6 bases removed from V and 7 bases from J, the gap between germline ends came to 15 bases. The CDR3 is made up of 13 amino acids. CDR3 coding DNA: TGCAGTGCCCCCCAGGTCCTTGGCGGGGAGCTGTTTTTT. This sequence encodes CSAPQVLGGELFF.

There are many counts of this clonotype. The chain recombines TRBV6-2 or TRBV6-3 with TRBJ1-2, with unresolved D. Trimming left V 6 bases short and J 4 bases short, with 6 bases between. The CDR3 extends over 11 amino acids. Germline V lookup: CDR1 MNHEY, CDR2 SVGEGT. CDR3 in DNA: TGTGCCAGCAGGAAAGGCTATGGCTACACCTTC. Translating it yields CASRKGYGYTF.

In this sample, this clonotype turned up many times. The chain links TRBV20-1 to TRBJ2-1; 9 nucleotides line up with TRBD2. The CDR3 runs 15 residues. Germline CDR1 DFQATT, CDR2 SNEGSKA (reference sequence). With V trimmed by 5 bases and J by 7 bases, 12 bases remained unmatched. CDR3 amino acids: CSAPSSGRTRNEQFF. In DNA form, the CDR3 reads TGCAGTGCTCCAAGTAGCGGGAGAACAAGAAATGAGCAGTTCTTC.

The V gene is TRBV5-1, the J gene TRBJ1-2, with D possibly TRBD1 on 5 matching bases. Per the germline V gene, CDR1 is SGHRS and CDR2 is YFSETQ. Trimming shortened V by 0 bases and J by 4 bases, and 13 bases separated the two germline ends. The CDR3 loop spans 15 amino acids. For the CDR3, the DNA is TGCGCCAGCAGCTTGGAGGGGTCCCCAGTCTATGGCTACACCTTC. Its translation: CASSLEGSPVYGYTF.

This clonotype was found many times. The rearrangement uses TRBV20-1 and TRBJ2-3; possible D gene TRBD2, 5 bases. The CDR3 contains 14 residues. Germline V gives CDR1 DFQATT, CDR2 SNEGSKA (reference sequence). The CDR3 sequence: CRDEPRSGTDTQYF. The CDR3, as DNA: TGCAGAGACGAGCCAAGGTCGGGGACAGATACGCAGTATTTT.

This clonotype was recorded many times. The chain joins TRBV20-1 to TRBJ2-7, with TRBD1 matching over 8 bases. CDR1 DFQATT and CDR2 SNEGSKA come from the germline V gene (reference sequence). Trimming took 6 bases from V and 6 from J; bases not matched to a gene: 10. This CDR3 spans 13 amino acids. For the CDR3, the DNA is TGCAGTGCCTTAGGACAGGGAAACGCCGAGCAGTACTTC. As protein: CSALGQGNAEQYF.

This clonotype has just a few counts. The chain combines TRBV24-1 with TRBJ2-7, with unresolved D. Trimming removed 9 bases at V and 1 base at J, with 9 bases between. This CDR3 spans 12 amino acids. From germline, CDR1 is KGHDR and CDR2 SFDVKD. CDR3 amino acids: CATCGRSYEQYF. CDR3 nucleotides: TGTGCCACCTGTGGCCGATCCTACGAGCAGTACTTC.

V gene TRBV7-8 combines with J gene TRBJ1-2; perhaps TRBD1 as D (6 bases). The CDR3 covers 15 residues. V lost 5 bases, J lost 3 bases, and 16 bases lay in between. Per the germline V gene, CDR1 is SGHVS and CDR2 is FQNEAQ. The CDR3 bases are TGTGCCAGCAGCCAATTTCGTGGGACATACTATGGCTACACCTTC. Its translation is CASSQFRGTYYGYTF.

This clonotype was seen at least ten times. In DNA form, the CDR3 reads TGTGCCAGCAGCTTGGGTGGGCAGGGTGGAAAAGAGACCCAGTACTTC. Its protein product is CASSLGGQGGKETQYF. This chain links TRBV7-9 with TRBJ2-5; tentatively, D is TRBD1 (5 bases). The germline CDR1 and CDR2 sequences are SEHNR and FQNEAQ (reference sequence). CDR3 length: 16 residues. The V gene lost 3 bases and the J gene lost 3 bases, with 17 bases spanning the gap.

Many counts were recorded for this clonotype. The chain combines TRBV9 with TRBJ2-2, with 11 bases that match TRBD2. The CDR3 totals 16 residues. CDR1 and CDR2 from the germline V gene are SGDLS and YYNGEE. V was pared by 2 bases and J by 0 bases, with 0 bases of the junction left unmatched. The CDR3 nucleotides are TGTGCCAGCAGCGTGGGACTAGCGGCGAACACCGGGGAGCTGTTTTTT. It codes for CASSVGLAANTGELFF.

There are many counts of this clonotype. This chain uses TRBV14 with TRBJ1-1; 7 positions agree with TRBD1. In germline, CDR1 is SGHDN, CDR2 FVKESK. V lost 5 bases to trimming and J lost 6 bases; unmatched junction nucleotides: 6. The CDR3 is 13 amino acids. This chain's CDR3 is CASSAHRGAEAFF. In DNA form, the CDR3 reads TGTGCCAGCAGCGCACACAGGGGTGCTGAAGCTTTCTTT. The entire variable domain, with the rest obtained from reference TRBV14 and TRBJ1-1, is as follows: EAGVTQFPSHSVIEKGQTVTLRCDPISGHDNLYWYRRVMGKEIKFLLHFVKESKQDESGMPNNRFLAERTGGTYSTLKVQPAELEDSGVYFCASSAHRGAEAFFGQGTRLTVV.

The chain uses TRBV24-1 and TRBJ1-3; D is unresolved. V lost 9 bases and J 4 bases, leaving 6 bases between the germline ends. CDR3 length: 11 amino acids. Per germline, CDR1 KGHDR and CDR2 SFDVKD. The CDR3 sequence: CATGMGNTIYF. The CDR3 DNA reads TGTGCCACCGGGATGGGAAACACCATATATTTT.